The rows below give T cell receptor beta chains drawn from one sample of a study of T cell changes during pregnancy in multiple sclerosis. The assay was immunoSEQ multiplex PCR, and TCRdb's table has in-frame clones only and misses some. This table holds approximately 20,000 clones, roughly 87% found once. The material was CD8+ T cells from peripheral blood mononuclear cells, obtained after pregnancy. The source is a female donor with multiple sclerosis, enrolled in a pregnancy study. Both conserved end residues are part of each CDR3. The order of the fields is J gene, V gene, clone size, D gene, CDR3 DNA, CDR3 protein. D genes are given only for firm matches. A clone size is listed for some rows: how often the clone was seen (once, few, many), or a class if it is expanded.

TRBJ2-7 | TRBV5-6 | - | - | TGTGCCAGCAGCCACGCATGGGCATTCAGTTACGAGCAGTACTTC | CASSHAWAFSYEQYF
TRBJ2-7 | TRBV7-2 | - | TRBD2 | TGTGCCAGCAGCTCGTGGGCGGGGACTAGCGGGAGACAAAATCACGAGCAGTACTTC | CASSSWAGTSGRQNHEQYF
TRBJ1-3 | TRBV14 | - | TRBD1 | TGTGCCAGCAGCCAAGGAGCCCAGGGGGCGTGGGCTGGAAACACCATATATTTT | CASSQGAQGAWAGNTIYF
TRBJ2-2 | TRBV18 | - | - | TGTGCCAGCTCACCAGCGCAGGGGGGTCCCGGGGAGCTGTTTTTT | CASSPAQGGPGELFF
TRBJ2-7 | TRBV30 | - | - | TGTGCCTGGAGTACGCTAAGACAGGAGCCCTACGAGCAGTACTTC | CAWSTLRQEPYEQYF
TRBJ2-7 | TRBV11-2 | - | - | TGTGCCAGCAGCTTATGGGGTATCGGGGACTACGAGCAGTACTTC | CASSLWGIGDYEQYF
TRBJ2-7 | TRBV4-1 | - | TRBD2 | TGCGCCAGCAGCCAAGATCGGACTAGCGGGAGGGCTCAGGCCTACGAGCAGTACTTC | CASSQDRTSGRAQAYEQYF
TRBJ2-2 | TRBV4-1 | - | - | TGCGCCAGCAGCCAATCCTATGGGCGAAAAGTTTCGAACACCGGGGAGCTGTTTTTT | CASSQSYGRKVSNTGELFF
TRBJ1-5 | TRBV5-8 | - | - | TGTGCCAGCAGACAGGGTAGCAATCAGCCCCAGCATTTT | CASRQGSNQPQHF
TRBJ1-1 | TRBV4-1 | - | - | TGCGCCAGCAGCCAAGATTCAGGGGCAAGGACTGAAGCTTTCTTT | CASSQDSGARTEAFF
TRBJ2-7 | TRBV11-2 | - | - | TGTGCCAGCAGCTTAGATCGGAGTCTAGCCTACGAGCAGTACTTC | CASSLDRSLAYEQYF
TRBJ1-1 | TRBV7-9 | few | - | TGTGCCAGCAACCCAACAGAGAACACTGAAGCTTTCTTT | CASNPTENTEAFF
TRBJ1-5 | TRBV5-6 | - | TRBD1 | TGTGCCAGCAGCTCGGACAGGGAAGCGGGGCAGCCCCAGCATTTT | CASSSDREAGQPQHF
TRBJ1-6 | TRBV4-1 | - | - | TGCGCCAGCAGCCAAAGGGGGAAGAATTCACCCCTCCACTTT | CASSQRGKNSPLHF
TRBJ2-1 | TRBV28 | - | TRBD1 | TGTGCCAGTCAGGGACAGGGGGTAGCCAATGAGCAGTTCTTC | CASQGQGVANEQFF
TRBJ2-5 | TRBV4-3 | - | TRBD2 | TGCGCCAGCAGCCAAGGATTGGTAGCGGGAGGTGAGACCCAGTACTTC | CASSQGLVAGGETQYF
TRBJ1-1 | TRBV5-4 | - | - | TGTGCCAGCAGCTTGGGGGTGGGGGGGTACGAAGCTTTCTTT | CASSLGVGGYEAFF
TRBJ1-2 | TRBV4-3 | - | - | TGCGCCAGCAGCCAGGAGACAGGTGACTATGGCTACACCTTC | CASSQETGDYGYTF
TRBJ2-1 | TRBV6-4 | - | TRBD2 | TGTGCCAGCAGTAAGACTAGCGGAGATTACAATGAGCAGTTCTTC | CASSKTSGDYNEQFF
TRBJ2-7 | TRBV7-3 | - | TRBD2 | TGTGCCAGCAGCCCTAGTCCGGGACTAGCGGGCAACCCATCCTACGAGCAGTACTTC | CASSPSPGLAGNPSYEQYF
TRBJ1-3 | TRBV9 | - | - | TGTGCCAGCAGCCCTCGGGGAGGGTCTAGAAACACCATATATTTT | CASSPRGGSRNTIYF
TRBJ2-7 | TRBV19 | - | - | TGTGCCAGTAGTATCCGGGCGGCAGGGACAAACGAGCAGTACTTC | CASSIRAAGTNEQYF
TRBJ1-4 | TRBV4-1 | - | TRBD1 | TGCGCCAGCAGCCACCTCCAGGGGGGAGGTGAAAAACTGTTTTTT | CASSHLQGGGEKLFF
TRBJ2-2 | TRBV5-1 | - | TRBD2 | TGCGCCAGCAGCTTGACGGGAGGGGTTACCGGGGAGCTGTTTTTT | CASSLTGGVTGELFF
TRBJ2-2 | TRBV5-4 | - | TRBD1 | TGTGCCAGCAGCTGGGGACAGGCGAACACCGGGGAGCTGTTTTTT | CASSWGQANTGELFF